One and the same sample provided the 30 T cell receptor beta chains below, sequenced in a study of response to subunit inactivated influenza vaccine. TCRdb independently ran MiXCR on the RT-PCR reads; one entry per CDR3 protein. The data show around 580,000 distinct CDR3 sequences, 12% to 15% seen once. This sample comprised PBMCs from blood, obtained 11 to 12 days after vaccination. Source of these receptors: a man aged 45-65 years who received an inactivated influenza vaccine.

This chain joins TRBV20-1 and TRBJ2-5; D remains ambiguous. V was shortened by 0 bases and J by 2 bases, with 7 bases between the two germline ends. The CDR3 runs 13 residues. Per germline, CDR1 DFQATT and CDR2 SNEGSKA (reference sequence). This chain's CDR3 is CSAREVGQETQYF. The CDR3 DNA sequence: TGCAGTGCTAGAGAGGTTGGACAAGAGACCCAGTACTTC.

The chain couples TRBV5-1 to TRBJ2-1; D is unclear. The germline gives CDR1 SGHRS, CDR2 YFSETQ. The CDR3 has 17 amino acids. V shed 0 bases and J shed 0 bases, with 13 bases lying between them. The CDR3 DNA follows: TGCGCCAGCAGCTTGGCCGTAATAGCAAGCTCCTACAATGAGCAGTTCTTC. Protein product: CASSLAVIASSYNEQFF. The variable domain in full, with the rest retrieved from reference TRBV5-1 and TRBJ2-1, is KAGVTQTPRYLIKTRGQQVTLSCSPISGHRSVSWYQQTPGQGLQFLFEYFSETQRNKGNFPGRFSGRQFSNSRSEMNVSTLELGDSALYLCASSLAVIASSYNEQFFGPGTRLTVL.

The chain carries TRBV6-2 or TRBV6-3 and TRBJ2-1; D gene uncertain. Trimming shortened V by 2 bases and J by 9 bases, and 23 bases separated the two germline ends. This CDR3 comprises 17 residues. Per germline, CDR1 MNHEY and CDR2 SVGEGT. The CDR3 sequence is CASSYNNLHSRHGEQFF. The CDR3 nucleotides read TGTGCCAGCAGTTACAATAACCTACATTCACGACACGGTGAGCAGTTCTTC.

The sample holds a few counts of this clonotype. J is TRBJ2-3 and V is TRBV20-1; 12 bases agree with TRBD2. The J segment lost 0 bases and the V segment lost 6 bases, leaving 7 bases of the junction unmatched. The CDR3 runs to 16 residues. Germline values: CDR1 DFQATT, CDR2 SNEGSKA (reference sequence). The CDR3 loop is CSAPSLAGGSTDTQYF. CDR3 DNA: TGCAGTGCCCCCTCTCTAGCGGGGGGGAGCACAGATACGCAGTATTTT.

This clonotype occurred a few times. V is TRBV6-5 and J is TRBJ2-2, with 12 positions matching TRBD2. V dropped 4 bases and J dropped 3; count of bases not matched to a gene: 6. Germline V gene lookup returns CDR1 MNHEY and CDR2 SVGAGI. The CDR3 is 17 amino acids. The CDR3 loop reads CASSSGGLAGHTGELFF. DNA of the CDR3: TGTGCCAGCAGTTCCGGGGGACTAGCGGGTCACACCGGGGAGCTGTTTTTT.

V is TRBV28 and J is TRBJ2-1; D ambiguous. The V gene's germline CDR1 is MDHEN and CDR2 SYDVKM. Trimming removed 4 bases at V and 7 bases at J, with 17 bases between. The CDR3 totals 15 residues. CDR3 region: CASSSIRARQNEQFF. The CDR3 DNA reads as TGTGCCAGCAGTTCCATCCGGGCAAGACAAAATGAGCAGTTCTTC.

This clonotype was seen at least ten times. The junction departs from germline at one end; a sequencing error may be responsible. The CDR3 here is CASSLERQGRQYF. DNA for the CDR3: TGTGCTAGCAGCTTAGAACGACAGGGACGGCAGTACTTC. V and J are TRBV7-7 and TRBJ2-7; 7 bases agree with TRBD1. This CDR3 has 13 amino acids. Per the germline V gene, CDR1 is SSHAT and CDR2 is FNYEAQ (reference sequence).

This clonotype has just a few counts. The J gene is TRBJ1-2, the V gene TRBV6-2 or TRBV6-3, with D unclear. V was shortened by 3 bases and J by 1 base, with 6 bases between the two germline ends. This CDR3 contains 13 residues. Per the germline V gene, CDR1 is MNHEY and CDR2 is SVGEGT. The DNA of the CDR3 is TGTGCCAGCAGTTATAAGAGTAACTATGGCTACACCTTC. Its protein is CASSYKSNYGYTF.

The chain combines TRBV5-1 with TRBJ1-6; 9 positions match TRBD1. This CDR3 has 15 residues. V gave up 0 bases and J gave up 8 bases; unmatched junction bases: 3. CDR1 is SGHRS, CDR2 YFSETQ, per germline. CDR3 sequence: CASSLAGQGYSPLHF. The CDR3 nucleotides read TGCGCCAGCAGCTTGGCCGGACAGGGGTATTCACCCCTCCACTTT.

There are a few counts of this clonotype. The V gene is TRBV10-3, the J gene TRBJ2-3; a weak D match, TRBD2 (6 bases). CDR1 and CDR2 from the germline V gene are ENHRY and SYGVKD. The CDR3 contains 14 residues. V lost 10 bases, J lost 2 bases, and 16 bases lay in between. The CDR3, as DNA: TGTGCCAGCCGTCGGGGGTCCGACACAGATACGCAGTATTTT. It is translated as CASRRGSDTDTQYF.

This clonotype was detected only a few times. The J gene is TRBJ1-6, the V gene TRBV7-2, with TRBD1 as a possible D gene (5 bases). Germline CDR1 SGHTA, CDR2 FQGNSA. The CDR3 runs 16 residues. The V and J ends lost 0 bases and 7 bases respectively, with 13 bases between them. The CDR3 DNA reads TGTGCCAGCAGCTTAGCGGCGCCGGGGGGAAATTCACCCCTCCACTTT. Protein sequence: CASSLAAPGGNSPLHF.

This clonotype was seen more than once but under ten times. This chain joins TRBV7-2 and TRBJ2-4; D possibly corresponds to TRBD1 (6 bases). The ends were cut back, 6 bases at V and 3 bases at J, with 12 bases in the middle. CDR1 is SGHTA, CDR2 FQGNSA, per germline. The CDR3 is made up of 14 amino acids. The CDR3 is CASSSQGNKNIQYF. The CDR3 nucleotides are TGTGCCAGCAGTTCACAGGGTAACAAAAACATTCAGTACTTC.

Ten or more counts support this clonotype. The genes are TRBV12-3 or TRBV12-4 and TRBJ2-7; D possibly uses TRBD1 or TRBD2 (5 bases each). CDR3 length equals 14 residues. V lost 9 bases and J lost 1, with 16 bases in between. In DNA form, the CDR3 reads TGTGCCAGTTGGAGGCAGGGAACATCCTACGAGCAGTACTTC. Its translation is CASWRQGTSYEQYF.

This clonotype has only a few counts. The rearrangement links TRBV5-1 to TRBJ1-2; 10 bases map to TRBD1. This CDR3 spans 15 amino acids. Germline V lookup: CDR1 SGHRS, CDR2 YFSETQ. V trimming: 1 base; J trimming: 8 bases; junction bases outside the gene matches: 8. The CDR3 loop reads CASSLLGQGEGGYTF. The CDR3 nucleotides read TGCGCCAGCAGCTTGTTAGGACAGGGGGAAGGCGGCTACACCTTC.

CDR3 in amino acids: CASSLVVADQQYF. The CDR3 DNA reads as TGTGCCAGCAGCTTAGTAGTAGCGGATCAGCAGTATTTT. The chain links TRBV11-2 to TRBJ2-3, with D maybe TRBD2 (6 bases). The CDR3 consists of 13 residues. V was trimmed by 1 base and J by 11 bases, leaving 13 bases between them. Germline V gene data show CDR1 as SGHAT and CDR2 as FQNNGV.

This clonotype was found a few times. CDR3: CASRPVGGADTQYF. DNA for the CDR3: TGTGCCAGCAGGCCTGTGGGGGGGGCAGATACGCAGTATTTT. The rearrangement uses TRBV28 and TRBJ2-3; 7 nucleotides line up with TRBD2. The CDR3 covers 14 residues. Germline V CDR1 and CDR2: MDHEN, SYDVKM. After removal of 6 bases from V and 4 bases from J, the junction contained 7 bases not matched to a gene.

The genes are TRBV3-1 and TRBJ1-5; D is unresolved. CDR1 and CDR2 from the germline V gene are LGHDT and YNNKEL (reference sequence). Trimming pared 4 bases from V and 4 bases from J, leaving 11 bases between. CDR3 length equals 14 residues. CDR3 in amino acids: CASSPGSINQPQHF. CDR3 coding DNA: TGTGCCAGCAGCCCCGGGTCCATAAATCAGCCCCAGCATTTT.

The V call is TRBV7-9, the J call TRBJ1-4, with D hard to call. This CDR3 has 15 amino acids. CDR1 is SEHNR, CDR2 FQNEAQ, per germline (reference sequence). The V end lost 0 bases, the J end lost 1 base, and 6 bases lay between the germline ends. The CDR3 sequence is CASSLAEITNEKLFF. The CDR3, as DNA: TGTGCCAGCAGCTTAGCGGAGATAACTAATGAAAAACTGTTTTTT.

The sample holds a few counts of this clonotype. The genes are TRBV20-1 and TRBJ2-1, with 8 bases that match TRBD2. CDR3 length: 14 residues. In germline, CDR1 is DFQATT, CDR2 SNEGSKA (reference sequence). With V trimmed by 4 bases and J by 2 bases, 4 bases remained unmatched. CDR3 sequence: CSAISGGPYNEQFF. In DNA, the CDR3 is TGCAGTGCTATTTCGGGGGGGCCCTACAATGAGCAGTTCTTC.

This clonotype was observed a few times. The chain has TRBV10-3 and TRBJ2-2, with 12 bases identical to TRBD1. The germline V gene has CDR1 ENHRY and CDR2 SYGVKD. The length of the CDR3 is 14 residues. V shed 6 bases, J shed 6 bases, and the junction held 2 bases outside the gene matches. The CDR3 sequence is CAIRGTGGSGELFF. CDR3 coding DNA: TGTGCCATCAGAGGGACAGGGGGCTCCGGGGAGCTGTTTTTT.

This clonotype was seen only a few times. V is TRBV5-5 and J is TRBJ2-1; D may be TRBD1 (6 bases). The CDR3 extends over 15 amino acids. Between the trimmed V and J ends, which lost 4 bases and 7 bases, there was a span of 18 bases. Germline CDR1 is SGHKS and CDR2 is YYEKEE (reference sequence). The CDR3 DNA is TGTGCCAGCAGCATGGTCAACAGGGTCATAAATGAGCAGTTCTTC. This sequence encodes CASSMVNRVINEQFF.

This clonotype was seen only a few times. This rearrangement joins TRBV5-1 to TRBJ1-1; D is ambiguous. With 6 bases removed from V and 10 bases from J, the gap between germline ends came to 16 bases. There are 12 residues in the CDR3. Germline V lookup: CDR1 SGHRS, CDR2 YFSETQ. CDR3 amino acids: CASTPDKGVAFF. The CDR3 region has the DNA TGCGCCAGCACCCCCGACAAGGGTGTAGCTTTCTTT.

The V gene is TRBV11-2, the J gene TRBJ2-2; D gene uncertain. V shed 5 bases and J shed 5 bases, with 6 bases lying between them. This CDR3 spans 12 amino acids. Germline loops: CDR1 SGHAT, CDR2 FQNNGV. The CDR3 is CASSLMTGELFF. CDR3 bases: TGTGCCAGCAGCCTAATGACCGGGGAGCTGTTTTTT.

This clonotype was seen only a few times. DNA for the CDR3: TGCGCCAGCAGCGCTGTCCCCGGGAACTCGCCTAATTCACCCCTCCACTTT. Translation gives CASSAVPGNSPNSPLHF. The genes are TRBV4-3 and TRBJ1-6; D remains unclear. The CDR3 loop spans 17 amino acids. Germline CDR1 is LGHNA and CDR2 is YSLEER. Deletions cut 5 bases from V and 6 bases from J, with 20 bases between.

This rearrangement joins TRBV4-1 to TRBJ1-1; 8 bases match TRBD1. V shed 5 bases, J shed 0 bases, and the junction held 5 bases outside the gene matches. Germline-derived CDR1 and CDR2 are MGHRA and YSYEKL. This CDR3 region has 15 residues. The CDR3 sequence is CASSSTGGLNTEAFF. In DNA form, the CDR3 reads TGCGCCAGCAGCTCAACAGGGGGACTGAACACTGAAGCTTTCTTT.

The chain uses TRBV29-1 and TRBJ1-1; TRBD1 agrees at 7 bases. V dropped 3 bases and J dropped 3; count of bases not matched to a gene: 4. The CDR3 runs 13 residues. The germline V gene encodes CDR1 SQVTM and CDR2 ANQGSEA. Written as DNA, the CDR3 is TGCAGCGTTGAGGGACAGCGGGACACTGAAGCTTTCTTT. Amino acid sequence: CSVEGQRDTEAFF. Supplemented by reference TRBV29-1 and TRBJ1-1, the full variable domain reads SAVISQKPSRDICQRGTSLTIQCQVDSQVTMMFWYRQQPGQSLTLIATANQGSEATYESGFVIDKFPISRPNLTFSTLTVSNMSPEDSSIYLCSVEGQRDTEAFFGQGTRLTVV.

This clonotype has more than one count but fewer than ten. The V call is TRBV6-2 or TRBV6-3, the J call TRBJ2-7; TRBD2 aligns across 15 bases. Germline V lookup: CDR1 MNHEY, CDR2 SVGEGT. V was clipped by 0 bases and J by 4 bases; unmatched bases: 4. The CDR3 is 17 amino acids. The CDR3 spells CASSYSTGTSGRYEQYF. The CDR3 bases are TGTGCCAGCAGTTACTCAACTGGGACTAGCGGGAGGTACGAGCAGTACTTC.

This clonotype turned up a few times. The chain combines TRBV6-2 or TRBV6-3 with TRBJ2-5; D uncertain. Per the germline V gene, CDR1 is MNHEY and CDR2 is SVGEGT. The V end was cut by 7 bases, the J end by 7 bases, with 13 bases between. This CDR3 is 12 amino acids long. The CDR3 DNA sequence: TGTGCCAGCACCCCCGGGCGTTCGACCCAGTACTTC. Protein: CASTPGRSTQYF.

The DNA for the CDR3 is TGTGCCAGCAGTTCCAGACTAGCGGGAGGCTACGAGCAGTACTTC. Translated, it gives CASSSRLAGGYEQYF. The chain carries TRBV6-5 and TRBJ2-7; 13 bases line up with TRBD2. The junction had 3 bases not matched to a gene; V was cut back by 4 bases and J by 3 bases. Germline V CDR1 and CDR2: MNHEY, SVGAGI. CDR3 length equals 15 residues.

This clonotype has only a few counts. This chain joins TRBV5-8 and TRBJ1-2; TRBD1 agrees at 7 bases. Germline CDR1 and CDR2: SGHTS and YDEGEE. V dropped 9 bases and J dropped 9; count of bases not matched to a gene: 17. This CDR3 contains 14 residues. The CDR3 nucleotides read TGTGCCACCATGACCACGGGCCAGGGGGAGAGCTACACCTTC. It encodes CATMTTGQGESYTF.